This is a list of T cell receptor beta chains from one sample in a study of CD8 T cells in ankylosing spondylitis. TCRdb used MiXCR to reprocess the 5' RACE reads, holding one entry per CDR3 protein. There are approximately 130,000 distinct CDR3 sequences in the sample; roughly an eighth occur only once, and roughly 4.5% lies in the top ten. The material sequenced was blood, either unsorted or a sorted T cell fraction (not recorded which). Source of these receptors: a female donor with ankylosing spondylitis or in good health (not recorded which). Each CDR3 is given without its conserved first and last residue.

j_call v_call cdr3_aa
TRBJ1-5 TRBV12-3/TRBV12-4 ASSSPGTANQPQH
TRBJ2-7 TRBV11-1 ASSSSGYSYEQY
TRBJ2-1 TRBV15 ATSRFTGTGPYNEQF
TRBJ1-1 TRBV27 ASSFKEITEAF
TRBJ2-1 TRBV7-9 ASREVNDNEQF
TRBJ1-1 TRBV5-1 ASSTDGYTEAF
TRBJ2-5 TRBV5-4 ASSSTGAETQY
TRBJ2-1 TRBV5-6 ASINSGIRDEQF
TRBJ1-4 TRBV9 ASSAGQINEKLF
TRBJ2-7 TRBV18 ASSSRDGEQY
TRBJ2-2 TRBV30 AWDRSTGELF
TRBJ2-2 TRBV11-2 ASSPDRIGGELF
TRBJ2-7 TRBV5-1 ASSPDRGPSYEQY
TRBJ2-1 TRBV30 AWSGSRGNEQF
TRBJ1-5 TRBV5-5 ASSLAPGQTNQPQH
TRBJ2-1 TRBV3-1 ASSQDGEAQF
TRBJ2-1 TRBV11-2 ASSFAGGGGEQF